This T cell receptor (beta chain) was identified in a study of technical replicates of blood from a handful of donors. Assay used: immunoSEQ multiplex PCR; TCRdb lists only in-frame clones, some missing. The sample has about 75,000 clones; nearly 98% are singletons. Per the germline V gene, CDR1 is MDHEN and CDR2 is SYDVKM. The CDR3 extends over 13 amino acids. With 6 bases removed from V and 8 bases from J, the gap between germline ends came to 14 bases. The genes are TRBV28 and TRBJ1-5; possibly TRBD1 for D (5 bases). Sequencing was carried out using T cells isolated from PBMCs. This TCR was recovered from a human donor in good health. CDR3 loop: CASSPPGREPQHF. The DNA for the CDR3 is TGTGCCAGCAGCCCCCCAGGGAGGGAGCCCCAGCATTTT.